These 3 T cell receptor beta chains were sequenced from one sample in a study of T cells after yellow fever vaccination. In TCRdb, the 5' RACE reads were re-called with MiXCR into one record per CDR3 protein. The sample consists of 60,000 to 85,000 distinct CDR3 sequences, approximately 6.1% of them appearing once. The sequencing here drew on CD8+ T cells sorted from PBMCs, taken more than 35 days after the first yellow fever vaccination. The receptor source for this set is a man younger than 35 who received the YFV17D yellow fever vaccine.

The sample holds a few counts of this clonotype. The rearrangement uses TRBV10-3 and TRBJ2-3; the D is unclear. V lost 2 bases and J 3 bases, leaving 12 bases between the germline ends. The germline V gene has CDR1 ENHRY and CDR2 SYGVKD. This CDR3 contains 15 residues. For the CDR3, the DNA is TGTGCCATCAGTGAGGGACGGGTGGTGACAGATACGCAGTATTTT. Protein: CAISEGRVVTDTQYF.

This clonotype was seen at least ten times. The gene calls are TRBV14 and TRBJ1-2; a possible D gene is TRBD1 (5 bases). The germline V gene encodes CDR1 SGHDN and CDR2 FVKESK. The CDR3 contains 15 residues. Trimming took 1 base from V and 6 from J, leaving 15 bases between them. The CDR3 DNA sequence: TGTGCCAGCAGCCAAGTCAGTCATCCGGGGGATGGCTACACCTTC. This gives the protein CASSQVSHPGDGYTF.

This chain uses TRBV5-1 with TRBJ1-1; no definite D call. CDR1 and CDR2 from the germline V gene are SGHRS and YFSETQ. The CDR3 has 15 amino acids. Trimming took 4 bases from V and 4 from J, leaving 17 bases between them. The CDR3 reads CASSLLTFEGTEAFF. CDR3 sequence (DNA): TGCGCCAGCAGCCTGTTGACGTTCGAGGGCACTGAAGCTTTCTTT.